The clone carrying this T cell receptor beta chain was counted at least ten times. Antigen unknown. The sample originates from a study of T-cell reconstitution after alpha-beta-depleted transplantation in children. General observations from the study: The study reportedly traced alpha-beta T cells about two months after transplant to several hundred expanded graft clones. Once a year had passed after transplant, T-cell counts and diversity came mostly from newly produced T cells.

A TCRbeta library incorporating unique molecular identifiers was prepared. TCRdb independently ran MiXCR on the PCR reads; one entry per CDR3 protein. The sample includes around 300,000 distinct CDR3 sequences, over 9% seen only once; the top ten take roughly 7%. The germline CDR1 and CDR2 sequences are SGHTA and FQGNSA. The V and J ends lost 5 bases and 2 bases respectively, with 17 bases between them. The CDR3 runs to 16 residues. The rearrangement joins TRBV7-2 to TRBJ2-3; TRBD2 is a possible D gene (5 bases). This TCR was recovered from a boy younger than two with acute myeloid leukemia, due to receive a stem cell transplant. The sample in question was PBMCs, obtained before TCRalphabeta/CD19-depleted stem cell transplant. The CDR3 nucleotides are TGTGCCAGCAGCCTCGGACTGGGGAGAAACACAGATACGCAGTATTTT. It encodes CASSLGLGRNTDTQYF. The full variable domain, completed using reference TRBV7-2 and TRBJ2-3, is GAGVSQSPSNKVTEKGKDVELRCDPISGHTALYWYRQSLGQGLEFLIYFQGNSAPDKSGLPSDRFSAERTGGSVSTLTIQRTQQEDSAVYLCASSLGLGRNTDTQYFGPGTRLTVL.